The 5 T cell receptor beta chains below come from one sample, sequenced in a study of T-cell memory formation after mild COVID-19. TCRdb reprocessed the 5' RACE reads with MiXCR, giving one entry per CDR3 protein. The sample comprises about 170,000 distinct CDR3 sequences, 10% to 15% of which are singletons, and 2.5% to 4% rests with the top ten. Specimen: PBMCs or a T cell subset sorted from them (not recorded which). The receptors were sampled from a man between 18 and 35 years old who had mild COVID-19 (a few samples of this study predate the infection). Cell type and time point are not known.

The rearrangement uses TRBV7-8 and TRBJ1-4; D gene uncertain. Trimming removed 7 bases from V and 4 bases from J, with 7 bases in between. CDR3 size: 12 residues. CDR1 and CDR2 (germline): SGHVS, FQNEAQ. The CDR3, as DNA: TGTGCCAGCATGGGGTTTAATGAAAAACTGTTTTTT. It codes for CASMGFNEKLFF.

This clonotype was observed at least ten times. The chain combines TRBV21-1 with TRBJ2-3; the table's D call, TRBD1, has no DNA check behind it. TRBV21-1 is recorded as a pseudogene. The CDR3 spans 14 residues. The CDR3 region is CASSDGGASDTQYF. The CDR3 coding sequence is TGTGCCAGCAGCGACGGGGGGGCTTCAGATACGCAGTATTTT.

The chain joins TRBV7-2 to TRBJ2-7; the D is unclear. There are 14 residues in the CDR3. Per the germline V gene, CDR1 is SGHTA and CDR2 is FQGNSA. The V end was cut by 1 base, the J end by 2 bases, with 9 bases between. CDR3 amino acids: CASSLGAVTYEQYF. For the CDR3, the DNA is TGTGCCAGCAGCTTAGGGGCGGTAACCTACGAGCAGTACTTC.

This clonotype was seen a few times. The chain combines TRBV7-2 with TRBJ1-5; D is undetermined. The ends were cut back, 5 bases at V and 7 bases at J, with 12 bases in the middle. The CDR3 loop spans 13 amino acids. Germline V lookup: CDR1 SGHTA, CDR2 FQGNSA. CDR3 DNA sequence: TGTGCCAGCAGCGTCACGTCCTTGCAGCCCCAGCATTTT. It yields the protein CASSVTSLQPQHF.

This rearrangement joins TRBV19 to TRBJ1-1; D remains ambiguous. Germline V gene data show CDR1 as LNHDA and CDR2 as SQIVND (reference sequence). The CDR3 is 14 amino acids. The ends were cut back, 1 base at V and 4 bases at J, with 10 bases in the middle. The CDR3 DNA is TGTGCCAGTAGTATAGGGGTACGCGGCACTGAAGCTTTCTTT. This gives the protein CASSIGVRGTEAFF.